A selection of T cell receptor beta chains follows, all from one sample in a study of blood T cell repertoires in COVID-19. The repertoire was sequenced with immunoSEQ multiplex PCR; TCRdb's copy has only in-frame clones and lacks some. The data show approximately 92,000 clones, 84% seen once. The sample was peripheral blood. The origin of the receptors is a man in his sixties or seventies with active or convalescent COVID-19. Both conserved end residues are part of each CDR3. A D gene is named only where the DNA matches it firmly. The listing skips clone size in some rows; elsewhere it reads once, few, many or a size class.

j_call v_call clone_size d_call cdr3_aa cdr3_nt
TRBJ2-1 TRBV4-2 few TRBD2 CASSYATSGGPGEQFF TGTGCCAGCAGCTACGCGACTAGCGGGGGCCCGGGTGAGCAGTTCTTC
TRBJ2-3 TRBV5-8 - TRBD2 CASSSPPKRGGSDTQYF TGTGCCAGCAGCAGCCCCCCTAAGCGGGGGGGGTCAGATACGCAGTATTTT
TRBJ1-4 TRBV28 - TRBD1 CATLLPGQGNEKLFF TGTGCCACCTTACTCCCGGGACAGGGGAATGAAAAACTGTTTTTT
TRBJ2-1 TRBV18 - - CASSPSSGSYNEQFF TGTGCCAGCTCACCTTCTTCGGGGTCCTACAATGAGCAGTTCTTC
TRBJ2-5 TRBV19 - TRBD2 CASSKNSGVETQYF TGTGCCAGTAGTAAAAATAGCGGGGTAGAGACCCAGTACTTC
TRBJ1-1 TRBV6-5 - TRBD1 CASSYIRDSKGTEAFF TGTGCCAGCAGTTACATCCGGGACAGCAAAGGGACTGAAGCTTTCTTT
TRBJ1-2 TRBV12-3/TRBV12-4 - - CASSLQANYGYTF TGTGCCAGCAGTTTACAGGCTAACTATGGCTACACCTTC
TRBJ1-2 TRBV5-1 - - CASSLGDRNYGYTF TGCGCCAGCAGCTTGGGAGACAGAAACTATGGCTACACCTTC
TRBJ2-1 TRBV7-9 - TRBD1 CASSPRGQGANEQFF TGTGCCAGCAGCCCTCGGGGACAGGGGGCCAATGAGCAGTTCTTC
TRBJ2-1 TRBV11-2 - TRBD2 CASSSGLAVNEQFF TGTGCCAGCAGCTCAGGACTAGCGGTCAATGAGCAGTTCTTC
TRBJ2-2 TRBV6-5 - TRBD1 CASSRRDRGTGELFF TGTGCCAGCAGTCGACGGGACAGGGGGACCGGGGAGCTGTTTTTT
TRBJ2-7 TRBV2 - - CASSPEVGGSYEQYF TGTGCCAGCAGTCCGGAAGTCGGGGGTTCCTACGAGCAGTACTTC
TRBJ1-5 TRBV12-3/TRBV12-4 - - CASSFRQNQPQHF TGTGCCAGCAGTTTTCGACAGAATCAGCCCCAGCATTTT
TRBJ1-1 TRBV2 few TRBD1 CASNPQGVLTGSSFF TGTGCCAGCAACCCCCAAGGCGTCTTGACAGGGTCCTCTTTCTTT
TRBJ2-1 TRBV6-5 - TRBD2 CASMGSGGLNEQFF TGTGCCAGCATGGGTAGCGGGGGACTCAATGAGCAGTTCTTC
TRBJ2-2 TRBV9 - TRBD1 CASSASGGAGTGELFF TGTGCCAGCAGCGCTTCAGGGGGCGCGGGCACCGGGGAGCTGTTTTTT
TRBJ2-7 TRBV3-1/TRBV3-2 - - CASSPSRGASNEQYF TGTGCCAGCAGCCCCTCCCGAGGCGCCTCCAACGAGCAGTACTTC
TRBJ1-3 TRBV30 - - CAWSHGGQIGNTIYF TGTGCCTGGAGCCACGGGGGGCAGATTGGAAACACCATATATTTT
TRBJ1-2 TRBV7-2 - TRBD1 CASSSRRDRVGGYTF TGTGCCAGCAGCTCTCGCCGGGACAGGGTTGGTGGCTACACCTTC
TRBJ2-7 TRBV3-1/TRBV3-2 - TRBD2 CASSQGGGALSYEQYF TGTGCCAGCAGCCAAGGCGGGGGGGCCCTCTCCTACGAGCAGTACTTC
TRBJ2-7 TRBV4-1 - TRBD1 CASSQGPPRGYEQYF TGCGCCAGCAGCCAAGGCCCCCCCAGGGGGTACGAGCAGTACTTC
TRBJ2-6 TRBV7-2 - - CASTRAGLAGANVLTF TGTGCCAGCACCCGGGCGGGGCTGGCTGGGGCCAACGTCCTGACTTTC
TRBJ2-5 TRBV4-1 - - CASSLGQQETQYF TGCGCCAGCAGCCTCGGACAACAAGAGACCCAGTACTTC
TRBJ2-7 TRBV3-1/TRBV3-2 - TRBD2 CASSQAAGGSYSYEQYF TGTGCCAGCAGCCAAGCGGCGGGGGGCTCTTATTCGTACGAGCAGTACTTC
TRBJ1-4 TRBV7-9 once - CASSLGTADEKLFF TGTGCCAGCAGCTTGGGGACTGCGGATGAAAAACTGTTTTTT
TRBJ2-1 TRBV27 - - CASSPTYGEQFF TGTGCCAGCAGTCCTACCTACGGTGAGCAGTTCTTC
TRBJ1-2 TRBV30 - TRBD1 CAWSVTGGRGYTF TGTGCCTGGAGTGTAACAGGGGGAAGGGGCTACACCTTC
TRBJ2-7 TRBV2 - TRBD1 CASSTGQVAYEQYF TGTGCCAGCAGTACGGGACAGGTCGCCTACGAGCAGTACTTC
TRBJ1-4 TRBV6-1 few - CASSEAMAGGQEKLFF TGTGCCAGCAGTGAAGCAATGGCGGGGGGCCAGGAAAAACTGTTTTTT
TRBJ1-6 TRBV2 - - CASSERMQGNSPLHF TGTGCCAGCAGTGAAAGAATGCAGGGGAATTCACCCCTCCACTTT
TRBJ2-6 TRBV5-1 once - CASRDNGANVLTF TGCGCCAGCCGTGACAACGGGGCCAACGTCCTGACTTTC
TRBJ1-2 TRBV5-5 - - CASSFPADYYGYTF TGTGCCAGCAGCTTTCCTGCGGATTACTATGGCTACACCTTC
TRBJ2-2 TRBV3-1/TRBV3-2 - - CASSFLWGAGELFF TGTGCCAGCAGCTTCCTGTGGGGGGCCGGGGAGCTGTTTTTT
TRBJ2-5 TRBV5-8 - TRBD1 CASSWGRQGIQETQYF TGTGCCAGCAGCTGGGGCAGACAGGGAATACAAGAGACCCAGTACTTC
TRBJ1-6 TRBV2 - - CASSVSRASDSPLHF TGTGCCAGCAGTGTTTCGAGGGCTTCCGATTCACCCCTCCACTTT
TRBJ2-3 TRBV5-4 - TRBD1 CASSQKGAEDTQYF TGTGCCAGCAGCCAAAAGGGGGCTGAGGATACGCAGTATTTT
TRBJ2-7 TRBV6-2/TRBV6-3 few TRBD2 CASSSGASDYYEQYF TGTGCCAGCAGTAGCGGGGCCTCGGACTACTACGAGCAGTACTTC
TRBJ2-5 TRBV5-4 - - CASSLAQQGETQYF TGTGCCAGCAGCTTGGCCCAGCAGGGCGAGACCCAGTACTTC
TRBJ2-2 TRBV20-1 - - CSASSAKDTGELFF TGCAGTGCTAGTAGTGCGAAAGACACCGGGGAGCTGTTTTTT
TRBJ2-1 TRBV19 - TRBD2 CASSIRGGGFSYNEQFF TGTGCCAGTAGTATAAGAGGCGGGGGGTTTTCCTACAATGAGCAGTTCTTC
TRBJ2-1 TRBV7-2 - - CASSQNRVEQFF TGTGCCAGCAGTCAGAACAGGGTGGAGCAGTTCTTC
TRBJ2-5 TRBV9 - - CASSVGGPQYGETQYF TGTGCCAGCAGCGTAGGCGGGCCCCAATACGGAGAGACCCAGTACTTC
TRBJ1-2 TRBV29-1 - TRBD1 CSASRDSYGYTF TGCAGCGCTTCCCGGGACAGCTATGGCTACACCTTC
TRBJ2-1 TRBV9 - - CASTPTEMVRNEQFF TGTGCCAGCACCCCGACAGAAATGGTGCGGAATGAGCAGTTCTTC
TRBJ2-5 TRBV5-1 - - CASSLVSLGRGWQETQYF TGCGCCAGCAGCTTAGTTAGTCTGGGCAGGGGATGGCAAGAGACCCAGTACTTC
TRBJ1-1 TRBV16 - TRBD1 CASSPQGGGNTEAFF TGTGCCAGCAGCCCCCAGGGGGGAGGAAACACTGAAGCTTTCTTT